These T cell receptor beta chains were read from a single sample in a study of CD8 T cells in Susac syndrome. TCRdb re-derived calls from the immunoSEQ multiplex PCR reads in MiXCR, one entry per CDR3 protein. The data contain 80,000 or so distinct CDR3 sequences, more than 85% of them singletons. Sequencing input: CD4+ T cells from PBMCs. The origin of the receptors is a human donor with Susac syndrome. Both conserved end residues are part of each CDR3. The order of the fields is J gene, V gene, D gene, clone size, CDR3 protein, CDR3 DNA. A D gene is named only where the DNA matches it firmly. Some rows have no size entry. The others give once, few or many, or a class for an expanded clone.

j_gene: TRBJ2-1
v_gene: TRBV18
d_gene: -
abundance: -
CDR3aa: CASSANKGSYNEQFF
CDR3nt: TGTGCCAGCTCAGCTAATAAGGGGTCCTACAATGAGCAGTTCTTC

j_gene: TRBJ2-2
v_gene: TRBV12-3/TRBV12-4
d_gene: -
abundance: -
CDR3aa: CASRNKSPITGRNTGELFF
CDR3nt: TGTGCCAGCAGAAACAAGTCCCCCATCACCGGGAGGAACACCGGGGAGCTGTTTTTT

j_gene: TRBJ2-5
v_gene: TRBV20-1
d_gene: TRBD1
abundance: -
CDR3aa: CSARDGGQGLETQYF
CDR3nt: TGCAGTGCTAGAGATGGGGGACAGGGATTAGAGACCCAGTACTTC

j_gene: TRBJ1-4
v_gene: TRBV3-1
d_gene: -
abundance: -
CDR3aa: CASSRSGSSEKLFF
CDR3nt: TGTGCCAGCAGCCGCAGCGGGTCCTCTGAAAAACTGTTTTTT

j_gene: TRBJ2-1
v_gene: TRBV14
d_gene: -
abundance: -
CDR3aa: CASSLLTSYNEQFF
CDR3nt: TGTGCCAGCAGCCTCCTGACCTCCTACAATGAGCAGTTCTTC

j_gene: TRBJ2-3
v_gene: TRBV7-9
d_gene: TRBD1
abundance: -
CDR3aa: CASSLGSGTAALDTQYF
CDR3nt: TGTGCCAGCAGCTTGGGTTCCGGGACAGCGGCGTTGGATACGCAGTATTTT

j_gene: TRBJ2-3
v_gene: TRBV24-1
d_gene: -
abundance: -
CDR3aa: CATSDPIRTGSGDTQYF
CDR3nt: TGTGCCACCAGTGACCCGATACGGACGGGGTCCGGAGATACGCAGTATTTT

j_gene: TRBJ1-4
v_gene: TRBV5-1
d_gene: TRBD1
abundance: -
CDR3aa: CASSLQGENEKLFF
CDR3nt: TGCGCCAGCAGCTTACAGGGGGAGAATGAAAAACTGTTTTTT

j_gene: TRBJ2-1
v_gene: TRBV28
d_gene: TRBD2
abundance: -
CDR3aa: CASRPPLAGGPDEQFF
CDR3nt: TGTGCCAGCAGACCCCCTCTAGCGGGAGGGCCAGATGAGCAGTTCTTC

j_gene: TRBJ2-1
v_gene: TRBV19
d_gene: -
abundance: -
CDR3aa: CASRASSYNEQFF
CDR3nt: TGTGCCAGTAGAGCGAGCTCCTACAATGAGCAGTTCTTC

j_gene: TRBJ1-5
v_gene: TRBV18
d_gene: -
abundance: -
CDR3aa: CASSPTGTAGRMNQPQHF
CDR3nt: TGTGCCAGCTCACCTACCGGGACCGCAGGCAGGATGAATCAGCCCCAGCATTTT

j_gene: TRBJ1-4
v_gene: TRBV7-2
d_gene: -
abundance: -
CDR3aa: CASSLRGHGNEKLFF
CDR3nt: TGTGCCAGCAGCTTACGGGGGCACGGTAATGAAAAACTGTTTTTT

j_gene: TRBJ2-1
v_gene: TRBV30
d_gene: -
abundance: -
CDR3aa: CAWSISRASNEQFF
CDR3nt: TGTGCCTGGAGCATAAGTCGGGCTAGCAATGAGCAGTTCTTC

j_gene: TRBJ1-1
v_gene: TRBV5-1
d_gene: TRBD1
abundance: once
CDR3aa: CASTGQITGDTEAFF
CDR3nt: TGCGCCAGCACCGGACAGATTACAGGGGACACTGAAGCTTTCTTT

j_gene: TRBJ2-3
v_gene: TRBV14
d_gene: -
abundance: -
CDR3aa: CASSQGYYTDTQYF
CDR3nt: TGTGCCAGCAGCCAAGGGTACTACACAGATACGCAGTATTTT

j_gene: TRBJ1-4
v_gene: TRBV25-1
d_gene: TRBD1
abundance: -
CDR3aa: CASSDPKDTGGAYEKLFF
CDR3nt: TGTGCCAGCAGTGATCCTAAGGATACAGGGGGCGCTTATGAAAAACTGTTTTTT

j_gene: TRBJ1-2
v_gene: TRBV20-1
d_gene: -
abundance: -
CDR3aa: CSPRVFNYGYTF
CDR3nt: TGCAGTCCACGGGTTTTTAACTATGGCTACACCTTC

j_gene: TRBJ2-7
v_gene: TRBV10-3
d_gene: -
abundance: -
CDR3aa: CAISESEDYEQYF
CDR3nt: TGTGCCATCAGTGAGTCCGAGGACTACGAGCAGTACTTC

j_gene: TRBJ2-7
v_gene: TRBV18
d_gene: TRBD1
abundance: -
CDR3aa: CASSPETGSYEQYF
CDR3nt: TGTGCCAGCTCACCTGAGACAGGGTCCTACGAGCAGTACTTC

j_gene: TRBJ2-3
v_gene: TRBV12-5
d_gene: -
abundance: -
CDR3aa: CASGLGAGQRGDTQYF
CDR3nt: TGTGCTAGTGGTTTGGGGGCGGGACAGAGGGGAGATACGCAGTATTTT

j_gene: TRBJ1-3
v_gene: TRBV29-1
d_gene: TRBD1
abundance: -
CDR3aa: CSVARDRLRNTIYF
CDR3nt: TGCAGCGTTGCGAGGGACAGGCTGAGGAACACCATATATTTT

j_gene: TRBJ2-7
v_gene: TRBV20-1
d_gene: -
abundance: -
CDR3aa: CSARDHDEQYF
CDR3nt: TGCAGTGCTAGAGATCACGACGAGCAGTACTTC

j_gene: TRBJ2-3
v_gene: TRBV7-9
d_gene: -
abundance: -
CDR3aa: CASSLEGHSRDTQYF
CDR3nt: TGTGCCAGCAGCTTAGAGGGTCACAGTCGGGATACGCAGTATTTT

j_gene: TRBJ2-2
v_gene: TRBV12-3/TRBV12-4
d_gene: -
abundance: -
CDR3aa: CASSSGFLTGELFF
CDR3nt: TGTGCCAGCAGTTCGGGCTTTCTCACCGGGGAGCTGTTTTTT

j_gene: TRBJ1-1
v_gene: TRBV6-4
d_gene: -
abundance: -
CDR3aa: CASSDSSFNEAFF
CDR3nt: TGTGCCAGCAGTGACTCCAGTTTCAATGAAGCTTTCTTT

j_gene: TRBJ2-1
v_gene: TRBV7-3
d_gene: -
abundance: -
CDR3aa: CASSLQRYNEQFF
CDR3nt: TGTGCCAGCAGCTTACAGAGGTACAATGAGCAGTTCTTC

j_gene: TRBJ2-5
v_gene: TRBV10-3
d_gene: -
abundance: few
CDR3aa: CAIKPPDGETQYF
CDR3nt: TGTGCCATCAAGCCCCCCGACGGGGAGACCCAGTACTTC

j_gene: TRBJ1-2
v_gene: TRBV5-5
d_gene: -
abundance: -
CDR3aa: CASSPDRANYGYTF
CDR3nt: TGTGCCAGCAGTCCGGACAGAGCTAACTATGGCTACACCTTC

j_gene: TRBJ1-5
v_gene: TRBV18
d_gene: -
abundance: -
CDR3aa: CASSTGGGAWPQHF
CDR3nt: TGTGCCAGCTCAACCGGTGGCGGTGCTTGGCCCCAGCATTTT

j_gene: TRBJ2-3
v_gene: TRBV6-2/TRBV6-3
d_gene: -
abundance: -
CDR3aa: CASGRPGELTDTQYF
CDR3nt: TGTGCCAGCGGAAGGCCGGGGGAGCTCACAGATACGCAGTATTTT

j_gene: TRBJ2-1
v_gene: TRBV7-3
d_gene: -
abundance: -
CDR3aa: CASSQSGLSSYNEQFF
CDR3nt: TGTGCCAGCAGCCAAAGCGGGTTGAGCTCCTACAATGAGCAGTTCTTC

j_gene: TRBJ2-1
v_gene: TRBV7-3
d_gene: -
abundance: -
CDR3aa: CASSRRGRDSYNEQFF
CDR3nt: TGTGCCAGCAGCCGCCGGGGCAGGGACTCCTACAATGAGCAGTTCTTC

j_gene: TRBJ1-2
v_gene: TRBV13
d_gene: -
abundance: -
CDR3aa: CASSMGVNYGYTF
CDR3nt: TGTGCCAGCAGCATGGGGGTTAACTATGGCTACACCTTC

j_gene: TRBJ1-2
v_gene: TRBV20-1
d_gene: TRBD1
abundance: -
CDR3aa: CSASDRGGLLNYGYTF
CDR3nt: TGCAGTGCCTCAGACAGGGGAGGCCTCCTGAACTATGGCTACACCTTC

j_gene: TRBJ2-7
v_gene: TRBV7-2
d_gene: TRBD2
abundance: -
CDR3aa: CASSLAGLAGDPYEQYF
CDR3nt: TGTGCCAGCAGCTTAGCGGGACTAGCGGGAGACCCCTACGAGCAGTACTTC

j_gene: TRBJ2-1
v_gene: TRBV10-3
d_gene: TRBD1
abundance: -
CDR3aa: CAITRQGRTSYNEQFF
CDR3nt: TGTGCCATCACCAGACAGGGGCGAACCTCTTACAATGAGCAGTTCTTC

j_gene: TRBJ2-6
v_gene: TRBV2
d_gene: -
abundance: -
CDR3aa: CASTFNSGANVLTF
CDR3nt: TGTGCCAGCACCTTCAACTCTGGGGCCAACGTCCTGACTTTC

j_gene: TRBJ2-5
v_gene: TRBV10-3
d_gene: -
abundance: -
CDR3aa: CAIAGTEQETQYF
CDR3nt: TGTGCCATCGCCGGGACTGAGCAAGAGACCCAGTACTTC

j_gene: TRBJ2-1
v_gene: TRBV18
d_gene: -
abundance: -
CDR3aa: CASCASPYNEQFF
CDR3nt: TGTGCCAGCTGCGCATCTCCTTACAATGAGCAGTTCTTC

j_gene: TRBJ2-6
v_gene: TRBV29-1
d_gene: -
abundance: once
CDR3aa: CSVEPQGSGANVLTF
CDR3nt: TGCAGCGTTGAACCACAGGGCTCTGGGGCCAACGTCCTGACTTTC

j_gene: TRBJ2-1
v_gene: TRBV7-2
d_gene: -
abundance: -
CDR3aa: CASSLGGTRRHGSF
CDR3nt: TGTGCCAGCAGCTTAGGTGGGACACGTAGACACGGGTCCTTC

j_gene: TRBJ2-3
v_gene: TRBV7-3
d_gene: -
abundance: -
CDR3aa: CASSSRQSSTDTQYF
CDR3nt: TGTGCCAGCAGCTCCCGTCAGTCTAGCACAGATACGCAGTATTTT

j_gene: TRBJ2-3
v_gene: TRBV6-2/TRBV6-3
d_gene: TRBD1
abundance: -
CDR3aa: CASSRQGATSTDTQYF
CDR3nt: TGTGCCAGCAGCCGACAGGGGGCCACTAGCACAGATACGCAGTATTTT

j_gene: TRBJ2-1
v_gene: TRBV5-6
d_gene: TRBD1
abundance: -
CDR3aa: CASSLRGQGVDEQFF
CDR3nt: TGTGCCAGCAGCTTGAGAGGACAGGGTGTTGATGAGCAGTTCTTC

j_gene: TRBJ2-5
v_gene: TRBV3-1
d_gene: TRBD2
abundance: -
CDR3aa: CASSQVSSGPPETQYF
CDR3nt: TGTGCCAGCAGCCAAGTTAGTAGCGGGCCTCCAGAGACCCAGTACTTC

j_gene: TRBJ2-5
v_gene: TRBV4-2
d_gene: TRBD2
abundance: -
CDR3aa: CASSQALVGSGRSQETQYF
CDR3nt: TGTGCCAGCAGCCAAGCCTTGGTCGGTAGCGGGAGAAGCCAAGAGACCCAGTACTTC

j_gene: TRBJ2-7
v_gene: TRBV5-1
d_gene: -
abundance: -
CDR3aa: CASSFTGRSDEQYF
CDR3nt: TGCGCCAGCAGCTTTACGGGAAGGTCAGACGAGCAGTACTTC

j_gene: TRBJ2-2
v_gene: TRBV2
d_gene: -
abundance: -
CDR3aa: CASSGHIFTGELFF
CDR3nt: TGTGCCAGCAGTGGACATATCTTCACCGGGGAGCTGTTTTTT

j_gene: TRBJ2-7
v_gene: TRBV5-1
d_gene: -
abundance: -
CDR3aa: CASTIYEQYF
CDR3nt: TGCGCCAGCACCATCTACGAGCAGTACTTC

j_gene: TRBJ1-2
v_gene: TRBV5-4
d_gene: -
abundance: -
CDR3aa: CATSLGIPTDYGYTF
CDR3nt: TGTGCCACCTCCCTGGGGATTCCAACTGACTATGGCTACACCTTC

j_gene: TRBJ1-2
v_gene: TRBV5-1
d_gene: -
abundance: -
CDR3aa: CASSLDSYGYTF
CDR3nt: TGCGCCAGCAGCTTGGACAGCTATGGCTACACCTTC